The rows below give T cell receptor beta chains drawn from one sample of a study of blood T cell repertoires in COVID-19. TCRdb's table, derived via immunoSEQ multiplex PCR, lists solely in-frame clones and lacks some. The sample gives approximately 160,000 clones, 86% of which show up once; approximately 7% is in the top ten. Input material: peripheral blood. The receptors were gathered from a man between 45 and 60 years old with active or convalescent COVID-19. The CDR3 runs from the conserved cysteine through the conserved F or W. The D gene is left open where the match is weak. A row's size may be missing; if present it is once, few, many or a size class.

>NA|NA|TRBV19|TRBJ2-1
TGTGCCAGTAGTTTCAGGCCTAGCGATGAGCAGTTCTTC
CASSFRPSDEQFF
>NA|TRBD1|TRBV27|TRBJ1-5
TGTGCCAGCAGTTTAGGGACAGGGGGTAGTCAGCCCCAGCATTTT
CASSLGTGGSQPQHF
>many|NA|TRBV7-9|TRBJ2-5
TGTGCCAGCAGTCAGCTTAGCGGAGAGACCCAGTACTTC
CASSQLSGETQYF
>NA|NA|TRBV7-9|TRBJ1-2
TGTGCCAGCAGCTTAGGGACAGTTTTTAACTATGGCTACACCTTC
CASSLGTVFNYGYTF
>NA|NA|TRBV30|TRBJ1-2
TGTGCCTGGAGTGGGGGGGACTATGGCTACACCTTC
CAWSGGDYGYTF
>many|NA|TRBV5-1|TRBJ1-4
TGCGCCAGCAGCTTGCGGGGGTTGGAGGAAAAACTGTTTTTT
CASSLRGLEEKLFF
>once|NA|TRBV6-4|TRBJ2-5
TGTGCCAGCAGTGTGGGCCAGGGAGAGACCCAGTACTTC
CASSVGQGETQYF
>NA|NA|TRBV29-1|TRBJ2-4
TGCAGCGTTCGACTTGCCCTAGCCAAAAACATTCAGTACTTC
CSVRLALAKNIQYF
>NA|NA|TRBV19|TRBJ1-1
TGTGCCAGTAGTATGTCGGACAGATATGGAGCTTTCTTT
CASSMSDRYGAFF
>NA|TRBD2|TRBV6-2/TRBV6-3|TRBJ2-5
TGTGCCAGCAGTTACGGCGGGAGGGAAGAGACCCAGTACTTC
CASSYGGREETQYF
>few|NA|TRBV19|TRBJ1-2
TGTGCCAGTAGTCCCCGGTCGGGGAATGGCTACACCTTC
CASSPRSGNGYTF
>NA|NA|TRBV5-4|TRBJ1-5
TGTGCCAGCAGCTTAGCCCCCGATCAGCCCCAGCATTTT
CASSLAPDQPQHF
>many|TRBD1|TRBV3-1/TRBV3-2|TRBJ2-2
TGTGCCAGCAGCCATTACGACAGGGCCGGGGAGCTGTTTTTT
CASSHYDRAGELFF
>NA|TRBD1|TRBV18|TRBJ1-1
TGTGCCAGCTCACCAGGGACAGGGTCTGACACTGAAGCTTTCTTT
CASSPGTGSDTEAFF
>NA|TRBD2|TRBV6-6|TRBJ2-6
TGTGCCAGTCGGGGGGGGTCCTCTGGGGCCAACGTCCTGACTTTC
CASRGGSSGANVLTF
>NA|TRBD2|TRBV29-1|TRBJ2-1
TGCAGCCTCTGGCGGGACTACGGCGACAATGAGCAGTTCTTC
CSLWRDYGDNEQFF
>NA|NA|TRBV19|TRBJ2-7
TGTGCCAGTAGCAATACCCCCTCCGGCGAGCAGTACTTC
CASSNTPSGEQYF
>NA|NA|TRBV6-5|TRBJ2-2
TGTGCCAGCACCAACCGGGACATAAACACCGGGGAGCTGTTTTTT
CASTNRDINTGELFF
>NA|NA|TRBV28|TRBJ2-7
TGTGCCAGCAGAGAAACAGGAAGAAGCTCCTACGAGCAGTACTTC
CASRETGRSSYEQYF
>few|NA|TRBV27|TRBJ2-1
TGTGCCAGCAGTTTAGGCAGCAATGAGCAGTTCTTC
CASSLGSNEQFF
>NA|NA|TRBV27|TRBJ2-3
TGTGCCAGCAGTTTAAGTGCGGGACCCGCAGATACGCAGTATTTT
CASSLSAGPADTQYF
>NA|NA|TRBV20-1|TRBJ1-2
TGCAGTGCTAGTGTCGGGGGGGCGACTAACTATGGCTACACCTTC
CSASVGGATNYGYTF
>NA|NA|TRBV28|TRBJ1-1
TGTGCCAGCAGTTTATTCGGTGGCGGGGACACTGAAGCTTTCTTT
CASSLFGGGDTEAFF
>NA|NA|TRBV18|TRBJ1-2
TGTGCCAGCTCATCCGCAGGGTCGTATACCCTTGGCTACACCTTC
CASSSAGSYTLGYTF
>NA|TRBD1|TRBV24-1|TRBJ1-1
TGTGCCACCAGTGACGGGACAGGGGGCTTTAACACTGAAGCTTTCTTT
CATSDGTGGFNTEAFF
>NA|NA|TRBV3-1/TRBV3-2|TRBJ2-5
TGTGCCAGCAGCCAGGCATCACCCACTTCAGGCGGGGTGACCCAGTACTTC
CASSQASPTSGGVTQYF
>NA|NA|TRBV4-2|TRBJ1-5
TGTGCCAGCAGCCAAGAAAGGGGTAGCAATCAGCCCCAGCATTTT
CASSQERGSNQPQHF
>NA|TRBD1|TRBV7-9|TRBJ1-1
TGTGCCAGCAGCCCCCGGGACAGGGGGCGCGGCACTGAAGCTTTCTTT
CASSPRDRGRGTEAFF
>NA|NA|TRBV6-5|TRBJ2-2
TGTGCCAGCAGGAGACAGCTTTTGAACACCGGGGAGCTGTTTTTT
CASRRQLLNTGELFF
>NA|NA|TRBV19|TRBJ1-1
TGTGCCAGTAGTATTATGCCTAATACTGAAGCTTTCTTT
CASSIMPNTEAFF
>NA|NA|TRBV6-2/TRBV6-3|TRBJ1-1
TGTGCCAGCAGTTACCCCTTCCTGAACACTGAAGCTTTCTTT
CASSYPFLNTEAFF
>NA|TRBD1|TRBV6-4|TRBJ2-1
TGTGCCAGCAGTATGGACAGGGGGCGCCTCAATGAGCAGTTCTTC
CASSMDRGRLNEQFF
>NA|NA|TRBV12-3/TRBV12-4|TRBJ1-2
TGTGCCAGCAGCACTATTAACTATGGCTACACCTTC
CASSTINYGYTF
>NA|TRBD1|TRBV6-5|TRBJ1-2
TGTGCCAGCACCCGAGACAGGGGATTCTACTATGGCTACACCTTC
CASTRDRGFYYGYTF
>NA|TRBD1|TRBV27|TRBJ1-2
TGTGCCAGCAGTTTATACGGGACAGGGGGAGGAGGCTACACCTTC
CASSLYGTGGGGYTF
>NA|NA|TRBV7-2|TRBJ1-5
TGTGCCAGCAGCTCCCGGGGGAGCAATCAGCCCCAGCATTTT
CASSSRGSNQPQHF
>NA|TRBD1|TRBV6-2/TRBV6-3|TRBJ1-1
TGTGCCAGCAGTTATCGAGGACTCGACAGGGGAGGAACTGAAGCTTTCTTT
CASSYRGLDRGGTEAFF